This T cell receptor beta chain was sequenced for a study of OX40 agonist ivuxolimab in advanced cancers. Using immunoSEQ multiplex PCR, the repertoire was profiled, and TCRdb retains in-frame clones only, with some absent. The sample yields some 42,000 clones, 70% to 90% seen once. The CDR3 loop spans 13 amino acids. The germline V gene encodes CDR1 SEHNR and CDR2 FQNEAQ (reference sequence). The ends were cut back, 0 bases at V and 1 base at J, with 3 bases in the middle. This clone was recorded once. The specimen comprised CD4+ or CD8+ T cells sorted from blood, sampled in a trial of the OX40 agonist ivuxolimab. The rearrangement links TRBV7-9 to TRBJ1-1; D remains ambiguous. The receptor was isolated from an adult with an advanced solid tumor such as melanoma, head and neck, liver or kidney cancer. For the CDR3, the DNA is TGTGCCAGCAGCTTAGCGGAGAACACTGAAGCTTTCTTT. Translated, it gives CASSLAENTEAFF.